The clone carrying this T cell receptor beta chain was detected once. Its antigen is unknown. Time point defined: week 11, during vaccination. Each vaccine dose was 300 ug of mutant IDH1 20-mer peptide, with topical imiquimod. The sample is drawn from a study of a mutant IDH1 vaccine in newly diagnosed glioma. Across the whole study: Eight vaccinations were given in weeks 1, 3, 5, 7, 11, 15, 19 and 23. Patients got radiotherapy, temozolomide, or both beforehand, and most got both.

Using immunoSEQ multiplex PCR, the repertoire was profiled, and TCRdb retains in-frame clones only, with some absent. The sample shows 95,000 to 120,000 clones, 75% to 90% of them seen only once. Germline lookup yields CDR1 LGHNA and CDR2 YNFKEQ. The V and J ends lost 4 bases and 4 bases, in that order; junction bases with no gene match: 2. CDR3 size: 15 residues. Sequencing was performed on PBMCs, taken from a glioma patient whose treatment included an IDH1 peptide vaccine. The chain links TRBV4-2 to TRBJ2-1; 12 bases fit TRBD2. The sequence came from a woman in her fifties or sixties with glioma. The CDR3 loop reads CASSPGLAGYNEQFF. DNA of the CDR3: TGTGCCAGCAGCCCAGGACTAGCGGGATACAATGAGCAGTTCTTC.